This T cell receptor (beta chain) was identified in a study of blood T cell repertoires in COVID-19. Here immunoSEQ multiplex PCR was the method, and the copy in TCRdb shows in-frame clones only, minus some. The sample includes more than 100,000 clones, roughly 90% seen only once; the top ten take 18%. This CDR3 is 13 amino acids long. Germline assignment: CDR1 SGHRS and CDR2 YFSETQ. Trimming shortened V by 0 bases and J by 5 bases, and 5 bases separated the two germline ends. Sequencing was performed on peripheral blood. The receptor's source is a man aged 50 or older with active or convalescent COVID-19. The chain couples TRBV5-1 to TRBJ1-4; D is unclear. The CDR3 spells CASSLAQNEKLFF. CDR3 nucleotides: TGCGCCAGCAGCTTGGCCCAGAATGAAAAACTGTTTTTT.